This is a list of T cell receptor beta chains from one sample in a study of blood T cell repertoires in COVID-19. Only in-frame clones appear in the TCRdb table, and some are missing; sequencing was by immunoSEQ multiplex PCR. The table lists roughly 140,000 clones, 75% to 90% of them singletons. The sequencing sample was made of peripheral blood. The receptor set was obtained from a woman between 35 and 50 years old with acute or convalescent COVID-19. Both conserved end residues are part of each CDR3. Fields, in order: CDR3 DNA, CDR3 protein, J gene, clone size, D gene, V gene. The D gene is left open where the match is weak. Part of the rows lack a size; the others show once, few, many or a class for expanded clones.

cdr3_nt: TGCGCCAGCAGCTTGTCGACAATATCTAGCCAAAACATTCAGTACTTC
cdr3_aa: CASSLSTISSQNIQYF
j_call: TRBJ2-4
clone_size: -
d_call: -
v_call: TRBV5-1

cdr3_nt: TGCAGTGCTAGTGGAGGACAGGGGGCCCTTCAGCCCCAGCATTTT
cdr3_aa: CSASGGQGALQPQHF
j_call: TRBJ1-5
clone_size: few
d_call: TRBD1
v_call: TRBV20-1

cdr3_nt: TGTGCCAGCAGCCTTGCGGGACTAGGGCAGTATTTT
cdr3_aa: CASSLAGLGQYF
j_call: TRBJ2-3
clone_size: -
d_call: TRBD2
v_call: TRBV3-1/TRBV3-2

cdr3_nt: TGTGCCACCAGTGATTTGAACTCCCCAGGGACCCAGTACTTC
cdr3_aa: CATSDLNSPGTQYF
j_call: TRBJ2-5
clone_size: few
d_call: -
v_call: TRBV24-1

cdr3_nt: TGTGCCAGCAGTGACTCTAGGACAGGGGTTAGCAATGAGCAGTTCTTC
cdr3_aa: CASSDSRTGVSNEQFF
j_call: TRBJ2-1
clone_size: few
d_call: TRBD1
v_call: TRBV6-4

cdr3_nt: TGTGCCAGCAGCCAAGATTTAGCTAACGAGCAGTACTTC
cdr3_aa: CASSQDLANEQYF
j_call: TRBJ2-7
clone_size: -
d_call: -
v_call: TRBV3-1/TRBV3-2

cdr3_nt: TGCGCCAGTTCCGGGACAGGAGACTCCCAGCATTTT
cdr3_aa: CASSGTGDSQHF
j_call: TRBJ1-5
clone_size: -
d_call: TRBD1
v_call: TRBV10-2

cdr3_nt: TGTGCCAGCCCCCCCGGGACAGGAGTCTACAATGAGCAGTTCTTC
cdr3_aa: CASPPGTGVYNEQFF
j_call: TRBJ2-1
clone_size: -
d_call: TRBD1
v_call: TRBV6-5

cdr3_nt: TGTGCCAGCAGTTTAAAACGCAGGAACACTGAAGCTTTCTTT
cdr3_aa: CASSLKRRNTEAFF
j_call: TRBJ1-1
clone_size: -
d_call: -
v_call: TRBV28

cdr3_nt: TGTGCCAGCGGCTACCTGGGGGGAGAGACCCAGTACTTC
cdr3_aa: CASGYLGGETQYF
j_call: TRBJ2-5
clone_size: -
d_call: -
v_call: TRBV6-5

cdr3_nt: TGTGCCAGCAGTTTTCAGATCAATCAGCCCCAGCATTTT
cdr3_aa: CASSFQINQPQHF
j_call: TRBJ1-5
clone_size: -
d_call: -
v_call: TRBV12-3/TRBV12-4

cdr3_nt: TGTGCCAGTAGTGAACAGGGGCTCCGCGAGCAGTACTTC
cdr3_aa: CASSEQGLREQYF
j_call: TRBJ2-7
clone_size: -
d_call: TRBD1
v_call: TRBV19

cdr3_nt: TGTGCCAGCAGTTGGGGACAGGGCTCCTACAATGAGCAGTTCTTC
cdr3_aa: CASSWGQGSYNEQFF
j_call: TRBJ2-1
clone_size: -
d_call: TRBD1
v_call: TRBV6-5

cdr3_nt: TGTGCCAGCAGATCTGCCGGGACTAGCGGGAGGGACACCTACGAGCAGTACTTC
cdr3_aa: CASRSAGTSGRDTYEQYF
j_call: TRBJ2-7
clone_size: -
d_call: TRBD2
v_call: TRBV27

cdr3_nt: TGCGCCAGCAGCATGGGGCCTACTAGCGGAGCCACCGGGGAGCTGTTTTTT
cdr3_aa: CASSMGPTSGATGELFF
j_call: TRBJ2-2
clone_size: -
d_call: TRBD2
v_call: TRBV5-1

cdr3_nt: TGTGCCAGCAGCCAAGAGCCGGAGAGTCTTACAGATACGCAGTATTTT
cdr3_aa: CASSQEPESLTDTQYF
j_call: TRBJ2-3
clone_size: -
d_call: -
v_call: TRBV3-1/TRBV3-2

cdr3_nt: TGTGCCAGCAGTGACCTGGGACAGAGTAACTACGAGCAGTACTTC
cdr3_aa: CASSDLGQSNYEQYF
j_call: TRBJ2-7
clone_size: -
d_call: TRBD1
v_call: TRBV25-1

cdr3_nt: TGTGCCAGCAGTGAATTGGGGACAGGGGGCGCAAATGGCTACACCTTC
cdr3_aa: CASSELGTGGANGYTF
j_call: TRBJ1-2
clone_size: -
d_call: TRBD1
v_call: TRBV6-1

cdr3_nt: TGTGCCTGGAGTGGGCACAGCTCCTATAATTCACCCCTCCACTTT
cdr3_aa: CAWSGHSSYNSPLHF
j_call: TRBJ1-6
clone_size: -
d_call: -
v_call: TRBV30

cdr3_nt: TGTGCCAGCTCACACATGGGACAGGATTCTTTGACCCAGTACTTC
cdr3_aa: CASSHMGQDSLTQYF
j_call: TRBJ2-5
clone_size: -
d_call: TRBD1
v_call: TRBV18

cdr3_nt: TGCGCCAGCAGCCTTCAGACAAATAATTCACCCCTCCACTTT
cdr3_aa: CASSLQTNNSPLHF
j_call: TRBJ1-6
clone_size: -
d_call: -
v_call: TRBV4-1

cdr3_nt: TGTGCCAGCAGACTGTCCTCACAGGGACCGAATGAAAAACTGTTTTTT
cdr3_aa: CASRLSSQGPNEKLFF
j_call: TRBJ1-4
clone_size: -
d_call: -
v_call: TRBV7-6

cdr3_nt: TGTGCCAGCAGCCGGGGCCACCAAACAGGGGACACTGAAGCTTTCTTT
cdr3_aa: CASSRGHQTGDTEAFF
j_call: TRBJ1-1
clone_size: -
d_call: TRBD1
v_call: TRBV11-2

cdr3_nt: TGCGCCAGCAGCTTTGACAGGGGTAGCAATGAGCAGTTCTTC
cdr3_aa: CASSFDRGSNEQFF
j_call: TRBJ2-1
clone_size: -
d_call: TRBD1
v_call: TRBV5-1

cdr3_nt: TGTGCCAGCAGCATCGCGGGTAGGGAGGTAGATACGCAGTATTTT
cdr3_aa: CASSIAGREVDTQYF
j_call: TRBJ2-3
clone_size: -
d_call: -
v_call: TRBV7-9

cdr3_nt: TGTGCCAGCAGCCTCGGACTAGCGGGAACAGATACGCAGTATTTT
cdr3_aa: CASSLGLAGTDTQYF
j_call: TRBJ2-3
clone_size: -
d_call: TRBD2
v_call: TRBV3-1/TRBV3-2

cdr3_nt: TGTGCCAGCAAAGGACAGTACTACGAGCAGTACTTC
cdr3_aa: CASKGQYYEQYF
j_call: TRBJ2-7
clone_size: -
d_call: -
v_call: TRBV12-3/TRBV12-4

cdr3_nt: TGTGCCAGCTACAGGGATTCCGGTTCACCCCTCCACTTT
cdr3_aa: CASYRDSGSPLHF
j_call: TRBJ1-6
clone_size: -
d_call: -
v_call: TRBV2

cdr3_nt: TGTGCCAGCAGCCCCTCGGGTGCTCAGCATTTT
cdr3_aa: CASSPSGAQHF
j_call: TRBJ1-5
clone_size: -
d_call: -
v_call: TRBV12-3/TRBV12-4

cdr3_nt: TGTGCCAGCAGCTTAGCGTACGGGACAGGGAACACAGATACGCAGTATTTT
cdr3_aa: CASSLAYGTGNTDTQYF
j_call: TRBJ2-3
clone_size: -
d_call: TRBD1
v_call: TRBV7-9

cdr3_nt: TGCAGCGTCTCAGGGGTAGGCTACGAGCAGTACTTC
cdr3_aa: CSVSGVGYEQYF
j_call: TRBJ2-7
clone_size: few
d_call: -
v_call: TRBV29-1

cdr3_nt: TGTGCCAGCAGCCGACAGTTCAATCAGCCCCAGCATTTT
cdr3_aa: CASSRQFNQPQHF
j_call: TRBJ1-5
clone_size: -
d_call: -
v_call: TRBV11-1

cdr3_nt: TGTGCCAGCAGCTTTACCTCTAGCGGGAGGGCTGAGGGCACAGATACGCAGTATTTT
cdr3_aa: CASSFTSSGRAEGTDTQYF
j_call: TRBJ2-3
clone_size: -
d_call: TRBD2
v_call: TRBV11-3

cdr3_nt: TGTGCCACCAGTGATATGCCTAGCGCGAACACCGGGGAGCTGTTTTTT
cdr3_aa: CATSDMPSANTGELFF
j_call: TRBJ2-2
clone_size: -
d_call: -
v_call: TRBV24-1

cdr3_nt: TGTGCCAACAGCTTAGAAATAGGAGGGAGCTCCTATAATTCACCCCTCCACTTT
cdr3_aa: CANSLEIGGSSYNSPLHF
j_call: TRBJ1-6
clone_size: -
d_call: -
v_call: TRBV7-8

cdr3_nt: TGTGCCAGCAGTTGGACGGGACAGGCGAGCTACGAGCAGTACTTC
cdr3_aa: CASSWTGQASYEQYF
j_call: TRBJ2-7
clone_size: -
d_call: TRBD1
v_call: TRBV6-5

cdr3_nt: TGTGCCACCAGCCTCGGGGGGGCTAACGGAGATACGCAGTATTTT
cdr3_aa: CATSLGGANGDTQYF
j_call: TRBJ2-3
clone_size: -
d_call: TRBD2
v_call: TRBV24-1

cdr3_nt: TGCGCCAGCAGCAATCGGGAGGAGGGCTACGAGCAGTACTTC
cdr3_aa: CASSNREEGYEQYF
j_call: TRBJ2-7
clone_size: -
d_call: TRBD2
v_call: TRBV4-1

cdr3_nt: TGTGCCACCAGTACCGGGACAGGGGTTGGTGGCTACACCTTC
cdr3_aa: CATSTGTGVGGYTF
j_call: TRBJ1-2
clone_size: -
d_call: TRBD1
v_call: TRBV24-1

cdr3_nt: TGTGCCAGCACAGGGGGTCAGCCCCAGCATTTT
cdr3_aa: CASTGGQPQHF
j_call: TRBJ1-5
clone_size: -
d_call: TRBD1
v_call: TRBV28

cdr3_nt: TGTGCCAGCCGGACAGAAGACACTGAAGCTTTCTTT
cdr3_aa: CASRTEDTEAFF
j_call: TRBJ1-1
clone_size: -
d_call: -
v_call: TRBV2

cdr3_nt: TGTGCTAGTGGTTTAATAATAGGACAGAGCTCCTACGAGCAGTACTTC
cdr3_aa: CASGLIIGQSSYEQYF
j_call: TRBJ2-7
clone_size: -
d_call: -
v_call: TRBV12-5

cdr3_nt: TGTGCCAGCAGTTACGGCGGGAATCAGCCCCAGCATTTT
cdr3_aa: CASSYGGNQPQHF
j_call: TRBJ1-5
clone_size: -
d_call: -
v_call: TRBV6-5

cdr3_nt: TGTGCCAGCAGCTTGGATCCCGGTGCCAAAAACATTCAGTACTTC
cdr3_aa: CASSLDPGAKNIQYF
j_call: TRBJ2-4
clone_size: -
d_call: -
v_call: TRBV5-4

cdr3_nt: TGCAGCGTTGAAGATCTCGGTCGGGGAATTTTAAACTATGGCTACACCTTC
cdr3_aa: CSVEDLGRGILNYGYTF
j_call: TRBJ1-2
clone_size: -
d_call: -
v_call: TRBV29-1

cdr3_nt: TGTGCCATAGATAGCGGCCTCTCCTACGAGCAGTACTTC
cdr3_aa: CAIDSGLSYEQYF
j_call: TRBJ2-7
clone_size: -
d_call: -
v_call: TRBV10-3

cdr3_nt: TGTGCCAGTAGCCCCAGAGGTCCGAACACCGGGGAGCTGTTTTTT
cdr3_aa: CASSPRGPNTGELFF
j_call: TRBJ2-2
clone_size: -
d_call: -
v_call: TRBV19

cdr3_nt: TGTGCCAGCAGTGCAGGGACAGGGGGGCCGATCCCCTACGAGCAGTACTTC
cdr3_aa: CASSAGTGGPIPYEQYF
j_call: TRBJ2-7
clone_size: -
d_call: TRBD1
v_call: TRBV25-1

cdr3_nt: TGTGCCAGCTCACAGGGACAGGGAAACCCCTACAATGAGCAGTTCTTC
cdr3_aa: CASSQGQGNPYNEQFF
j_call: TRBJ2-1
clone_size: -
d_call: TRBD1
v_call: TRBV18

cdr3_nt: TGTGCCAGCAGCAAAGAGGGGCAGGGCGGCGGGAGGGCCTCCACTCCTGGGCACAATGAGCAGTTCTTC
cdr3_aa: CASSKEGQGGGRASTPGHNEQFF
j_call: TRBJ2-1
clone_size: -
d_call: -
v_call: TRBV21-1